This T cell receptor (beta chain) emerged from a study of blood T cell repertoires in COVID-19. About the study: Samples came from the United States, Italy and Spain, spanning acute and convalescent COVID-19.

TCRdb's copy holds only in-frame clones and misses some; the assay was immunoSEQ multiplex PCR. The sample holds approximately 500,000 clones, 85% to 90% seen once. This CDR3 region has 14 residues. In germline, CDR1 is LNHDA, CDR2 SQIVND (reference sequence). V was clipped by 4 bases and J by 5 bases, with 14 bases between them. The chain recombines TRBV19 with TRBJ1-1; D possibly corresponds to TRBD1 (6 bases). Material: peripheral blood. The sequence derives from a woman in her 50s with COVID-19, enrolled during active disease. The CDR3 reads CASSTKGDGTEAFF. DNA of the CDR3: TGTGCCAGTAGTACCAAGGGGGATGGGACTGAAGCTTTCTTT.